This paragraph reports one TCR beta chain. Repertoires were generated with immunoSEQ multiplex PCR, while TCRdb's copy carries only in-frame clones and drops some. This sample carries 90,000 to 150,000 clones, roughly 88% of them seen once, and the ten largest clones take 3% to 4%. These data originate in a study of control samples from healthy donors and cancer patients. Germline V gives CDR1 SQVTM, CDR2 ANQGSEA. The V segment lost 4 bases and the J segment 4 bases; nucleotides outside the gene matches: 8. This CDR3 contains 14 residues. The TCR was taken from a man aged 35-49 years in good health. The chain recombines TRBV29-1 with TRBJ2-5, with 8 bases aligning to TRBD2. Sequences were obtained from blood. CDR3 amino acids: CSVGGTSDGETQYF. The CDR3 DNA reads as TGCAGCGTTGGGGGGACTAGTGACGGAGAGACCCAGTACTTC.